This TCR beta chain was documented in a study of shared clonotypes between healthy human individuals. Profiling relied on immunoSEQ multiplex PCR, and the TCRdb table lists in-frame clones only, not all of them. This table holds roughly 410,000 clones, about 96% found once. Losses at the gene ends were 10 bases for V and 2 bases for J; bases not matched to a gene: 6. Germline CDR1 WSHSY, CDR2 SAAADI. This CDR3 comprises 14 residues. The sample taken for sequencing was memory CD8+ T cells sorted from blood. The subset is: CD45RO+ cells pooled with CCR7-negative TemRA cells. The gene calls are TRBV10-2 and TRBJ2-1; 9 nucleotides line up with TRBD2. This receptor was identified in a man in his thirties or forties in good health. In nucleotides, the CDR3 is TGCGCCATATCTCTAGCGGGGACCTACAATGAGCAGTTCTTC. Its protein product is CAISLAGTYNEQFF.